This TCR beta chain comes out of a study of cytomegalovirus exposure and HLA in healthy donors. V was pared by 10 bases and J by 4 bases, with 11 bases between. CDR1 is MGHDK, CDR2 SYGVNS, per germline. The CDR3 loop spans 12 amino acids. PCR primers comprised 60 Vbeta and 13 Jbeta primers. The method was immunoSEQ multiplex PCR; TCRdb's version includes in-frame clones alone and lacks a portion of them. Among tens of thousands of clones listed, about four fifths were seen once. The sequenced sample consisted of PBMCs. This clonotype was sampled from a man younger than 35 in good health and CMV-seropositive. The chain recombines TRBV25-1 with TRBJ2-1; possibly TRBD2 for D (7 bases). CDR3 DNA: TGTGCCACCCGGGGGGCGTACAATGAGCAGTTCTTC. Its protein product is CATRGAYNEQFF.